This T cell receptor beta chain was identified during a study of shared clonotypes between healthy human individuals. General observations from the study: Sorted-subset sequencing, rarefaction showed, was incomplete despite large depth. As a rule, naive subsets had a larger estimated richness than memory subsets.

In the authors' workflow: ImmunoSEQ only sent back junction sequences with no quality scores, so filtering was done differently. The method was immunoSEQ multiplex PCR; TCRdb's version includes in-frame clones alone and lacks a portion of them. Clone size and V and J calls were adopted from that table, with D and trimming inferred from the DNA. Of 500,000 to 550,000 clones in the sample, more than 95% were seen once. As for this clone: The antigen remains undetermined.

Germline CDR1 is SGHTA and CDR2 is FQGTGA. The V and J ends lost 5 bases and 5 bases, in that order; junction bases with no gene match: 5. CDR3 length: 14 amino acids. The sequencing sample was made of naive CD4+ T cells sorted from blood. The subset: CD45RA+ positively selected. The rearrangement links TRBV7-3 to TRBJ2-7; the match to TRBD2 covers 11 bases. This receptor was identified in a young woman in good health. CDR3 sequence reads: CASSLTSGTHEQYF. The CDR3 DNA reads TGTGCCAGCAGCCTGACTAGCGGGACCCACGAGCAGTACTTC.